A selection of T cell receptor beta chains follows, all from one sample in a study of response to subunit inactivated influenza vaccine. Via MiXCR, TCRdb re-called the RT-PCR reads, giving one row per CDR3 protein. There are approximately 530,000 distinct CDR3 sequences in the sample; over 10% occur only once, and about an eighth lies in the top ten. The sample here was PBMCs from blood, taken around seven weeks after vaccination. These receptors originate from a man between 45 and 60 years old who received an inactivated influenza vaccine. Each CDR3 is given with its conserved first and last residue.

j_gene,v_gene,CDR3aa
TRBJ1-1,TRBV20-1,CSASRSGSTEAFF
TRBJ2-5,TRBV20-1,CSAFSGRQETQYF
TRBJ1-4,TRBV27,CASSLEGLGANEKLFF
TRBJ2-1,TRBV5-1,CASSAPKFSSSSYNEQFF
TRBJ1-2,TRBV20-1,CSALLGAHGYTF
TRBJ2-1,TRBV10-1,CASSGKRGPYNEQFF
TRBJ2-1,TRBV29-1,CSVVAGVTYNEQFF
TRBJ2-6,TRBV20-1,CSARGVNSGANVLTF
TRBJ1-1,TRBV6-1,CAIPGSFGTEAFF
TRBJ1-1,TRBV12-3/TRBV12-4,CASSPQGKSNTEAFF
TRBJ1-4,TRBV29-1,CSVEGTGLNEKLFF
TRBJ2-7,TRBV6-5,CASSYRTSGGAYEQYF
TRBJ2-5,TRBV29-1,CSGRLAGGETQYF
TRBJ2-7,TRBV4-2,CASRRSFYEQYF
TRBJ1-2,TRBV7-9,CASSLNRGYTF
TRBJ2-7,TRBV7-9,CVSSLTSGEVYEQYF
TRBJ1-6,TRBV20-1,CSARKTGSDYNSPLHF
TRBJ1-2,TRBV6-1,CASSDLGGWLNYGYTF
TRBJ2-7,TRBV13,CACGRLYEQYF
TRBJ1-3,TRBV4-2,CASSQDQSQLGNTIYF
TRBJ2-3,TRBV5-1,CASSLDAHRRILGGSTDTQYF
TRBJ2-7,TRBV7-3,CASSYTPTVPYEQYF
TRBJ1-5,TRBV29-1,CSAGQGGSNQPQHF
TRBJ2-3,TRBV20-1,CSARLAGMHDTQYF
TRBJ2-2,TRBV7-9,CASSLRRSGTGELFF
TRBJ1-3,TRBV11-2,CASSRNLAGGLAGNTIYF
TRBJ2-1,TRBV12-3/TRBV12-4,CASSFWGEHNEQFF
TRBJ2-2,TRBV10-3,CAISELAGAHTGELFF
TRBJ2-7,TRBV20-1,CSARSYPTGEHEQYF
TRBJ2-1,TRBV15,CATSQGIMSGYNEQFF
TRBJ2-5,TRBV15,CATSGVGGRQETQYF
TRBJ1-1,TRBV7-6,CASSLAAELQNTEAFF
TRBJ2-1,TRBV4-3,CASSQDSGTGGDEQFF
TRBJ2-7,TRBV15,CATSRDRVHEQYF
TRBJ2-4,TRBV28,CASSHRRVEDIQYF
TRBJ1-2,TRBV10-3,CAISESPGNGYTF
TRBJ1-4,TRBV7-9,CASSSAAGRNEKLFF
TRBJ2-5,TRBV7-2,CASGTSGGQETQYF
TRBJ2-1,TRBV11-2,CASRSRGTRVYEQFF
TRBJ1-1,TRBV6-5,CASSFQIRTEAFF
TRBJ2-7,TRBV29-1,CSVEGTGTGAYEQYF
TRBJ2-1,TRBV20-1,CSARPPRGGNEQFF
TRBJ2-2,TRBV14,CASSQRPGTRNTGELFF
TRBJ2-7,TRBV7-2,CASSMEVGLAEYEQYF
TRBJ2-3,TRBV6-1,CASSPGTGVPTDTQYF
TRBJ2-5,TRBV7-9,CASSFTQETQYF
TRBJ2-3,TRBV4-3,CASSQAGQGPRSQYF
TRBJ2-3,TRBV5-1,CASSLARVLSGLAGVSGGTDTQYF
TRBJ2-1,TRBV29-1,CSAGLAGVLYSYNEQFF
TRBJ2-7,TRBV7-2,CASSSRDRYEQYF
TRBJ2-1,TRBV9,CASSVSRDKHSSSYNEQFF
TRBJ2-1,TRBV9,CASSVGPGTGGYNEQFF
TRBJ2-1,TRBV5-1,CASSPGLALNEQFF
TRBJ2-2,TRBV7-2,CASSLVYRTTGELFF
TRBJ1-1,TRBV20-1,CSARAAQGAFF
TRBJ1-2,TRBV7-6,CVSSLGGNKGYGYTF
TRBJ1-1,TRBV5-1,CASSSGQSNTEAFF
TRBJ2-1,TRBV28,CAVIGDSWANNEQFF
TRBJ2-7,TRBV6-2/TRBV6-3,CASRRTSGGSYEQYF